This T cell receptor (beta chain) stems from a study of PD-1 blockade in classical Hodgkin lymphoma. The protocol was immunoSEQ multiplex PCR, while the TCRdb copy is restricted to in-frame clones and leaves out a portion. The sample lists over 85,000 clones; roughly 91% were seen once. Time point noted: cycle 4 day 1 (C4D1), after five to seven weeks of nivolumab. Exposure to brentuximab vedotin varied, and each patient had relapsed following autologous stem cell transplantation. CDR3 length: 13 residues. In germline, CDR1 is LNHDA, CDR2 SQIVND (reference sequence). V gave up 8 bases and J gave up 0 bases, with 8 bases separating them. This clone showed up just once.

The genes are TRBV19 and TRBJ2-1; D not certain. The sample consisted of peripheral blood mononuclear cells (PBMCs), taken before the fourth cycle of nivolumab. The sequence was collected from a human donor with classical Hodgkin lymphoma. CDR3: CASAGDSYNEQFF. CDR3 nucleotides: TGTGCCAGTGCAGGAGACTCCTACAATGAGCAGTTCTTC.